This is a list of T cell receptor beta chains from one sample in a study of OX40 agonist ivuxolimab in advanced cancers. Sequencing used immunoSEQ multiplex PCR; TCRdb keeps in-frame clones, though not all of them. The sample yields 71,000 or so clones, about 88% seen once. The specimen was CD4+ or CD8+ T cells sorted from blood, collected in a trial of the OX40 agonist ivuxolimab. The receptors originated from an adult with an advanced solid tumor such as melanoma, head and neck, liver or kidney cancer. The CDR3 runs from the conserved cysteine through the conserved F or W. The D gene is left open where the match is weak. Only some rows state a clone size, as once, few, many or a class for expanded clones.

clone_size: -
v_call: TRBV4-2
d_call: TRBD2
j_call: TRBJ2-3
cdr3_nt: TGTGCCAGCAGCCAGGATTATAGCGGGAGCGCAGATACGCAGTATTTT
cdr3_aa: CASSQDYSGSADTQYF

clone_size: -
v_call: TRBV6-5
d_call: TRBD2
j_call: TRBJ2-7
cdr3_nt: TGTGCCAGCAGTCCTGACTTAGCGGGAGTGAACGAGCAGTACTTC
cdr3_aa: CASSPDLAGVNEQYF

clone_size: -
v_call: TRBV10-3
d_call: TRBD1
j_call: TRBJ2-6
cdr3_nt: TGTGCCATCACCCAGGGGGCTGGGGCCAACGTCCTGACTTTC
cdr3_aa: CAITQGAGANVLTF

clone_size: -
v_call: TRBV7-8
d_call: -
j_call: TRBJ2-5
cdr3_nt: TGTGCCAGCAGCCGGGGGACAGTTAAAGAGACCCAGTACTTC
cdr3_aa: CASSRGTVKETQYF

clone_size: -
v_call: TRBV18
d_call: -
j_call: TRBJ1-2
cdr3_nt: TGTGCCAGCTCACCAGGGACACATTATCCTAACTATGGCTACACCTTC
cdr3_aa: CASSPGTHYPNYGYTF

clone_size: -
v_call: TRBV5-1
d_call: -
j_call: TRBJ2-2
cdr3_nt: TGCGCCAGCAGCTTGGAGCCCTCCTGGGGGGAGCTGTTTTTT
cdr3_aa: CASSLEPSWGELFF

clone_size: -
v_call: TRBV19
d_call: TRBD2
j_call: TRBJ2-2
cdr3_nt: TGTGCCAGTCAGACTAGCGGGAGAACCACCGGGGAGTTGTTTTTT
cdr3_aa: CASQTSGRTTGELFF

clone_size: -
v_call: TRBV12-5
d_call: TRBD1
j_call: TRBJ1-1
cdr3_nt: TGTGCTAGTGGTAATACAGTACAACCGGGACAGCTGAACACTGAAGCTTTCTTT
cdr3_aa: CASGNTVQPGQLNTEAFF

clone_size: -
v_call: TRBV27
d_call: -
j_call: TRBJ1-2
cdr3_nt: TGTGCCTGTCGGGGAGTTTTAGGAGGCTACACCTTC
cdr3_aa: CACRGVLGGYTF

clone_size: few
v_call: TRBV2
d_call: -
j_call: TRBJ2-2
cdr3_nt: TGTGCGAGCGGGCCGAACACCGGGGAGCTGTTTTTT
cdr3_aa: CASGPNTGELFF

clone_size: -
v_call: TRBV11-3
d_call: -
j_call: TRBJ2-2
cdr3_nt: TGTGCCAGCAGCACATCACAGCTTGAGCTGTTTTTT
cdr3_aa: CASSTSQLELFF

clone_size: -
v_call: TRBV7-2
d_call: -
j_call: TRBJ2-6
cdr3_nt: TGTGCCAGCAGCTTAAAGGGCTCTAGCTCTGGGGCCAACGTCCTGACTTTC
cdr3_aa: CASSLKGSSSGANVLTF

clone_size: -
v_call: TRBV25-1
d_call: -
j_call: TRBJ2-4
cdr3_nt: TGTGCCAGCAGTCCCCCCGGGGGAGCCAAAAACATTCAGTACTTC
cdr3_aa: CASSPPGGAKNIQYF

clone_size: -
v_call: TRBV25-1
d_call: -
j_call: TRBJ1-6
cdr3_nt: TGTGCCAGCCGTGACAGCAATTCACCCCTCCACTTT
cdr3_aa: CASRDSNSPLHF

clone_size: -
v_call: TRBV28
d_call: TRBD1
j_call: TRBJ1-1
cdr3_nt: TGTGCCAGCAGTTTTCCCGGGACAGGGAACGGTGAAGCTTTCTTT
cdr3_aa: CASSFPGTGNGEAFF

clone_size: -
v_call: TRBV28
d_call: TRBD2
j_call: TRBJ2-7
cdr3_nt: TGTGCCAGCACCTTGGGTGCTAGCGGGACCGAGCAGTACTTC
cdr3_aa: CASTLGASGTEQYF

clone_size: -
v_call: TRBV30
d_call: TRBD1
j_call: TRBJ2-7
cdr3_nt: TGTGCCTGGAGTCATACAGGGGTCGGGGAGCAGTACTTC
cdr3_aa: CAWSHTGVGEQYF

clone_size: few
v_call: TRBV6-5
d_call: -
j_call: TRBJ2-1
cdr3_nt: TGTGCCAGCAGTTACAGGGGGGATCGGGATGAGCAGTTCTTC
cdr3_aa: CASSYRGDRDEQFF

clone_size: once
v_call: TRBV5-4
d_call: -
j_call: TRBJ2-7
cdr3_nt: TGTGCCAGCAGCTTGGGCCTTTCGGCCCTCTCCTACGAGCAGTACTTC
cdr3_aa: CASSLGLSALSYEQYF

clone_size: -
v_call: TRBV2
d_call: TRBD1
j_call: TRBJ1-2
cdr3_nt: TGTGCCAGCAGTGAAAACAGGGGGTATGGCTACACCTTC
cdr3_aa: CASSENRGYGYTF

clone_size: -
v_call: TRBV11-2
d_call: -
j_call: TRBJ2-5
cdr3_nt: TGTGCCAGCAGCTTAGGGCGGACCCAGTACTTC
cdr3_aa: CASSLGRTQYF

clone_size: few
v_call: TRBV2
d_call: -
j_call: TRBJ1-1
cdr3_nt: TGTGCCAGCAGTGAACAGGGAAGCACTGAAGCTTTCTTT
cdr3_aa: CASSEQGSTEAFF

clone_size: -
v_call: TRBV7-3
d_call: TRBD2
j_call: TRBJ2-3
cdr3_nt: TGTGCCAGCAGCCTACCTACTAGCGCTGATACGCAGTATTTT
cdr3_aa: CASSLPTSADTQYF

clone_size: -
v_call: TRBV5-1
d_call: -
j_call: TRBJ2-4
cdr3_nt: TGCGCCAGCAGCTTCGACAGGAGGGGAGCCAAAAACATTCAGTACTTC
cdr3_aa: CASSFDRRGAKNIQYF

clone_size: -
v_call: TRBV4-1
d_call: TRBD2
j_call: TRBJ2-7
cdr3_nt: TGCGCCAGCAGCCAAGACAGCGGGAGCGGTCGCGAGCAGTACTTC
cdr3_aa: CASSQDSGSGREQYF

clone_size: -
v_call: TRBV11-2
d_call: -
j_call: TRBJ2-3
cdr3_nt: TGTGCCAGCAGCCTACGACGGGATACGCAGTATTTT
cdr3_aa: CASSLRRDTQYF

clone_size: -
v_call: TRBV30
d_call: -
j_call: TRBJ2-1
cdr3_nt: TGTGCCTGGAGCTATACTGGCCTCTCGGGTGAGCAGTTCTTC
cdr3_aa: CAWSYTGLSGEQFF

clone_size: -
v_call: TRBV28
d_call: -
j_call: TRBJ1-2
cdr3_nt: TGTGCCAGCAGTTTTAACTATGGCTACACCTTC
cdr3_aa: CASSFNYGYTF

clone_size: once
v_call: TRBV6-1
d_call: -
j_call: TRBJ2-1
cdr3_nt: TGTGCCAGCAGTGAAGCTCATTTTAGAGTGCGCAATGAGCAGTTCTTC
cdr3_aa: CASSEAHFRVRNEQFF

clone_size: few
v_call: TRBV6-1
d_call: -
j_call: TRBJ1-1
cdr3_nt: TGTGCCAGCAGTGAACTAGGGCAGGGTTGGGGGGCTTTCTTT
cdr3_aa: CASSELGQGWGAFF

clone_size: -
v_call: TRBV19
d_call: -
j_call: TRBJ2-6
cdr3_nt: TGTGCCAGTATCAGTAGAGGGGCCAACGTCCTGACTTTC
cdr3_aa: CASISRGANVLTF

clone_size: few
v_call: TRBV20-1
d_call: -
j_call: TRBJ1-1
cdr3_nt: TGCAGTGGCGCAGGGAACACTGAAGCTTTCTTT
cdr3_aa: CSGAGNTEAFF

clone_size: -
v_call: TRBV6-6
d_call: -
j_call: TRBJ2-2
cdr3_nt: TGTGCCAGCAGTTACGGGGTCGCGTACACCGGGGAGCTGTTTTTT
cdr3_aa: CASSYGVAYTGELFF